This T cell receptor beta chain appears in the sequencing data of a study of cytomegalovirus exposure and HLA in healthy donors (dated by TCRdb to 2017 to 2019). In the study overall: An earlier analysis of some 620 of the donors reported around 280 Gb of sequence data and about 120 million unique TCR beta sequences obtained from approximately 180 million T cells. An early release that covered fewer than 750 HLA-typed donors contained about 300 gigabases of sequencing data and tens of millions of unique TCR sequences. A few DR-DQ haplotypes were treated as single units for association and clustering because of strong linkage in the cohort. Alongside the repertoire data, information on donor age, sex, ethnicity and CMV serostatus was compiled. Typing coverage varied by locus: about 629-640 donors for A, B, C, DRB1 and DQB1; more than 500 for DQA1; 606 for DPA1; 450 to 480 for DPB1. The genetic ancestry cluster associated with self-reported Caucasian donors included about 84% of the 398 genotyped donors. Using immunosequencing, the study profiled T cell repertoires from fewer than 850 subjects and related those repertoires to cytomegalovirus serostatus. The study combined high-throughput TCR immunosequencing, statistical association of individual TCRs with disease status, and machine learning to predict cytomegalovirus infection status. All discovery cohort repertoires had been generated on a single sequencing platform. Across 300 to 400 genotyped donors of the cohort, an average of roughly 250,000 unique TCR beta nucleotide sequences per donor were sequenced, and around 19% of those sequences were non-productive. Both class I and class II loci were covered by HLA typing, at four-digit resolution. The study was designed to test whether signatures of past pathogen exposure could be identified by cataloging public T cell receptors. A later analysis re-examined previously published TCR beta repertoires from more than 600 donors and added high-resolution HLA genotyping to investigate patterns of TCR occurrence. Rather than drawing on any new phenotypic data, the later analysis identified candidate immune exposures from TCR beta sequences and the way those sequences occurred across donors. A separate validation cohort of 100 to 150 different subjects was used in addition to the roughly 700-subject first cohort. A later genetic analysis used genome-wide SNP genotypes for about three fifths of the 666 donors, treating that subset as a discovery cohort. An earlier analysis of fewer than 750 of the donors used high-throughput TCR beta sequencing to judge whether each TCR beta V gene segment behaved as functional or pseudogenic. Overall study results and their limits: Compared with equally common non-associated chains, HLA-associated TCR beta chains in a later analysis were more clonally expanded and had lower generation probabilities. Across donors, most TCR sequences were observed very rarely, whereas some public TCRs were present in many individuals. Because counts were too low, roughly 16 rarely observed V segments, including chromosome 9 orphons, were excluded from the earlier analysis of 587 of the donors. The study gave a list of roughly 150 TCR beta chains associated with cytomegalovirus. The classifier was reported to diagnose cytomegalovirus status with high specificity and sensitivity in both the original cohort and the validation cohort. In a later analysis, some 17,000 TCR beta sequences were associated with specific HLA alleles at a false discovery rate of 0.05. Correlated functional status among segregating V segments might reflect linkage disequilibrium, but an unknown experimental factor could not be ruled out. Sequencing depth was assumed to be roughly uniform across donors in the presence/absence analyses, though that assumption may not hold. An association between a missense DCLRE1C variant and V-gene and J-gene trimming of TCR beta chains was found in a later genetic analysis and replicated in an independent cohort. In an earlier analysis of about 540 of the donors, most TCR beta V segments were observed in productive rearrangements about 87% or about 30% of the time, broadly matching IMGT annotations. A later genetic analysis reported fewer N-insertions in productive TCRs among donors in an Asian-associated ancestry cluster than the approximately 670-donor mean. According to a later analysis, parvovirus B19, influenza, CMV and Epstein-Barr virus appeared linked to several top co-occurrence clusters. Three of the identified cytomegalovirus-associated TCR beta chains were confirmed in vitro to be specific for cytomegalovirus antigens. CMV serostatus was the only immune exposure information available for the cohort. Because HLA typing was missing for some donors at each locus, association tests included only the typed subset. In a later analysis, the rate of TCR association differed among HLA loci, with DRB1 alleles having the most associated TCRs and HLA-C alleles having the fewest. A later analysis found that most CMV-associated TCR beta chains appeared HLA-restricted, with HLA associations seemingly driven largely by CMV exposure. Assigning TCR associations to individual alleles was difficult when HLA alleles, especially DR and DQ, strongly co-occurred. In this cohort, only TCR beta chains were sequenced, and detectable features were limited by the absence of alpha or paired-chain data. A further reported finding was that TCR beta sequences accurately predicted the HLA-A and HLA-B alleles for most subjects in the first cohort. The sequencing pipeline was judged likely to have produced a cluster of highly shared sequence variants as a technical artifact. It was suggested by the authors that the approach could potentially be generalized to other disease states and immunological phenotypes.

On this clone itself: The specificity of this receptor is unknown. No much larger clone exists at a distance of one base, and base qualities are not known.

The cohort was made up of hundreds of healthy bone marrow donors. All cohort members were sampled while nominally healthy, although unrecorded immune exposures were likely present. The donor tested CMV seropositive and was one of the 289 seropositive cohort members. Each donor provided a peripheral blood sample, and peripheral blood mononuclear cells were used for TCR beta sequencing. Genomic DNA was extracted from the blood cell samples with the Qiagen DNeasy Blood Extraction Kit. The receptor library was made with the immunoSEQ multiplex PCR assay. The multiplex PCR relied on a mix of 60 forward primers for TCR Vbeta segments and 13 reverse primers for TCR Jbeta segments. Amplification of the CDR3 region of rearranged TCR beta genes was performed with a multiplex PCR assay on genomic DNA. Amplified TCR beta libraries were sequenced as 87-base-pair reads on the Illumina HiSeq System. Under the source paper's analysis protocol: Across the roughly 640 repertoires, a later analysis counted about 81 million unique TCR beta chains, around 11 million of which were shared by at least two donors. To remove PCR and sequencing errors, raw reads were error-corrected and collapsed into unique sequences using a nearest-neighbor algorithm that merged closely related sequences. Alignment of CDR3 sequences to IMGT reference sequences was used to assign V, D and J gene segments. For a sequence to be retained, at least a six-nucleotide match to both a V gene segment and a J gene segment was required. Rearrangements were called productive when the CDR3 lacked stop codons and stayed in frame with V and J; all others were non-productive. CDR3 was defined according to IMGT convention as the region running from the second conserved V-encoded cysteine to the conserved J-encoded phenylalanine. The earlier analysis of about 530 of the donors excluded any sequence lacking an unambiguous match to a single V gene segment. In an earlier analysis of several hundred of the donors, a V segment was called functional when productive rearrangements were above 56.7%, and segregating when the standard deviation between donors exceeded 5%. A statistical classification framework was developed to diagnose cytomegalovirus status using the catalog of TCR beta chain sequences. In a later analysis, TCR nucleotide sequences were compared against IMGT/GENE-DB human TR gene sequences so that V and J genes could be assigned. Using the TCRdist pipeline, a later analysis assigned CDR3 sequences along with most-parsimonious VDJ recombination scenarios. In a later analysis, every TCR beta chain was defined by the combination of its CDR3 amino acid sequence and its V-gene family, and reads without a unique V-gene family were dropped. In a later analysis, several hundred highly shared, low-generation-probability nucleotide sequences were removed to address suspected cross-contamination and a sequencing artifact. In a later analysis, a clonal expansion index for each public chain was calculated from normalized within-repertoire ranks of inferred template counts. In a later analysis, generation probabilities were computed using a VDJ recombination model fitted to out-of-frame rearrangements, and the results were checked against IGoR. Hypergeometric tests were used in a later analysis to score TCR-TCR, TCR-HLA and TCR-CMV co-occurrence, with a repertoire-size bias correction applied to the TCR pairs. In a later analysis, false discovery rates were estimated by permuting HLA or CMV assignments 20 times. In a later analysis, co-occurring TCRs were grouped using DBSCAN, with TCRdist sequence similarity added in when clustering inside HLA-allele-positive subsets. For co-occurrence clustering, repertoires with fewer than 30,000 or more than 120,000 public chains were excluded, along with about five repertoires with anomalous nucleotide sharing. TCRdb provides this immuneACCESS table in a form limited to in-frame rearrangements. Some clones are lacking; in checked studies, under half of them reflect an unresolved V gene, and why the rest are absent is not known. The V and J calls and clone size were taken over from that table, and D and trimming were inferred from the DNA. The sample has around 160,000 clones on record, more than 60% of them singletons. The ten largest clones take up 10% to 15% of the sample.

Source material: PBMCs. The sequence was obtained from a man between 35 and 55 years old in good health and CMV-seropositive.

CDR3 reads: CASSIDHASGSNGEQYF. The DNA sequence is TGTGCCAGTAGTATAGATCATGCTAGCGGGAGCAATGGCGAGCAGTACTTC. This chain joins TRBV19 to TRBJ2-7, and TRBD2 aligns with 10 junction nucleotides. The germline V and J ends show losses of 0 bases and 6 bases respectively, and no gene match explains 11 bases of the junction. Inclusive of the bounding cysteine and phenylalanine, the CDR3 is 17 residues long. Just CDR3 DNA is preserved here, 51 bases in frame from base 1. The CDR1 and CDR2 encoded by the germline V gene (reference sequence) are LNHDA and SQIVND.